Sequencing of this TCR beta chain was carried out in a study of technical replicates of blood from a handful of donors. The CDR3 runs to 13 residues. The germline V gene has CDR1 SSHAT and CDR2 FNYEAQ (reference sequence). Sequencing was performed with immunoSEQ multiplex PCR; in TCRdb, only in-frame clones are kept and a portion is missing. The data hold 65,000 to 90,000 clones, with under 99% observed a single time. Notes on this clone: One end of the junction does not line up with germline, which may come from a read error.

The sample comprised T cells isolated from PBMCs. The chain uses TRBV7-7 and TRBJ1-1; no clear D. This clonotype was obtained from a human donor in good health. CDR3 protein: CASSLEQWTEAFF. The CDR3 DNA reads TGTGCTAGCAGCTTAGAACAGTGGACTGAAGCTTTCTTT.